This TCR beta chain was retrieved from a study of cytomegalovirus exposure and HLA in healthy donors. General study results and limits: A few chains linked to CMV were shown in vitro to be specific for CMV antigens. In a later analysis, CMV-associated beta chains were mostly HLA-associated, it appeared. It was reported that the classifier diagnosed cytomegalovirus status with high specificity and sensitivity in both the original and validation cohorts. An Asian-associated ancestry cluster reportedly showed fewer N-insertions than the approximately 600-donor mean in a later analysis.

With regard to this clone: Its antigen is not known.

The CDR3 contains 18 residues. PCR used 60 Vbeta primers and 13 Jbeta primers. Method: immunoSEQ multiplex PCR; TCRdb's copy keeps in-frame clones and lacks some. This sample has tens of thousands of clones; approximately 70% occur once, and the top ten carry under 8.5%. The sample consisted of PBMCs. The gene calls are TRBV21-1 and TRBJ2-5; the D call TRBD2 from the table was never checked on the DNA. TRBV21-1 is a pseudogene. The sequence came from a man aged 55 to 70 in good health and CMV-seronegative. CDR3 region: CASSRGPSGRVVEETQYF. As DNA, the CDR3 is TGTGCCAGCAGCCGAGGGCCTAGCGGGAGGGTTGTGGAAGAGACCCAGTACTTC.